This entry lists 15 T cell receptor beta chains sequenced from one sample in a study of CD8 T cells in ankylosing spondylitis. TCRdb recomputed calls from the 5' RACE reads with MiXCR, one row per CDR3 protein. The profile covers 200,000 to 250,000 distinct CDR3 sequences, with more than 9% appearing a single time and less than 25% taken by the ten largest. Source material: blood, either unsorted or a sorted T cell fraction (not recorded which). The receptors here all came from a male donor with ankylosing spondylitis or in good health (not recorded which).

This clonotype was detected a few times. The chain recombines TRBV19 with TRBJ1-1, with 7 bases aligning to TRBD1. Germline CDR1 LNHDA, CDR2 SQIVND (reference sequence). The V and J ends lost 3 bases and 4 bases, in that order; junction bases with no gene match: 5. The CDR3 is made up of 14 amino acids. CDR3 loop: CASSITGEGTEAFF. CDR3 bases: TGTGCCAGTAGTATTACAGGGGAAGGCACTGAAGCTTTCTTT. The full variable domain, rest sourced from reference TRBV19 and TRBJ1-1, is DGGITQSPKYLFRKEGQNVTLSCEQNLNHDAMYWYRQDPGQGLRLIYYSQIVNDFQKGDIAEGYSVSREKKESFPLTVTSAQKNPTAFYLCASSITGEGTEAFFGQGTRLTVV.

This clonotype was seen many times. The genes are TRBV20-1 and TRBJ2-1, with 9 bases lining up with TRBD1. The CDR3 consists of 15 residues. V gave up 1 base and J gave up 8 bases; unmatched junction bases: 9. Germline lookup yields CDR1 DFQATT and CDR2 SNEGSKA (reference sequence). The CDR3 nucleotides read TGCAGTGCTAGAGGGACAGGGGCCCTAGGCTATGAGCAGTTCTTC. Its protein product is CSARGTGALGYEQFF.

The chain employs TRBV5-1 and TRBJ2-5; D may be TRBD2 (5 bases). Germline V gene sequence: CDR1 SGHRS, CDR2 YFSETQ. Trimming removed 5 bases at V and 2 bases at J, with 16 bases between. This CDR3 comprises 15 residues. This CDR3 is CASRGGGRSQETQYF. As DNA, the CDR3 is TGCGCCAGCAGGGGCGGAGGACGGTCACAAGAGACCCAGTACTTC. The whole variable domain, filled in from reference TRBV5-1 and TRBJ2-5, reads KAGVTQTPRYLIKTRGQQVTLSCSPISGHRSVSWYQQTPGQGLQFLFEYFSETQRNKGNFPGRFSGRQFSNSRSEMNVSTLELGDSALYLCASRGGGRSQETQYFGPGTRLLVL.

The J gene is TRBJ1-5, the V gene TRBV4-2, with 8 bases matching TRBD1. Unmatched junction bases numbered 4, after V lost 0 bases and J lost 3 bases. Germline V lookup: CDR1 LGHNA, CDR2 YNFKEQ. The CDR3 spans 16 residues. The chain's CDR3 is CASSQDTGQANQPQHF. In nucleotides, the CDR3 is TGTGCCAGCAGCCAAGACACGGGACAGGCCAATCAGCCCCAGCATTTT.

The rearrangement uses TRBV7-3 and TRBJ2-1; 11 bases agree with TRBD2. V dropped 6 bases and J dropped 4; count of bases not matched to a gene: 5. Germline V gives CDR1 SGHTA, CDR2 FQGTGA. The CDR3 has 15 residues. CDR3 amino acids: CASSTGTSGYNEQFF. CDR3 sequence (DNA): TGTGCCAGCAGTACCGGGACTAGCGGATACAATGAGCAGTTCTTC.

This clonotype was recorded at least ten times. The V gene is TRBV20-1, the J gene TRBJ2-1; D is ambiguous. CDR1 and CDR2 from the germline V gene are DFQATT and SNEGSKA (reference sequence). This CDR3 contains 14 residues. V was shortened by 0 bases and J by 7 bases, with 13 bases between the two germline ends. CDR3 DNA: TGCAGTGCTAGAGAATCCAAATTGGGGAATGAGCAGTTCTTC. Translated: CSARESKLGNEQFF.

This clonotype was counted ten times or more. This chain joins TRBV7-6 and TRBJ2-3, with TRBD2 matching 7 bases. V trimming: 2 bases; J trimming: 4 bases; junction bases outside the gene matches: 3. This CDR3 comprises 14 residues. Germline V lookup: CDR1 SGHVS, CDR2 FNYEAQ. The CDR3 nucleotides read TGTGCCAGCAGCTTATCTGCGGGGGCAGATACGCAGTATTTT. The encoded protein is CASSLSAGADTQYF.

Notes on this clonotype: This may be a read error: a much more frequent sequence differs by one nucleotide. The chain couples TRBV5-1 to TRBJ2-1, with D tentatively TRBD1 (6 bases). With 1 base removed from V and 5 bases from J, the gap between germline ends came to 13 bases. Germline V CDR1 and CDR2: SGHRS, YFSETQ. The CDR3 is 15 residues long. The CDR3 nucleotides are TGCGCCAGCAGCTTGAGACAGGAGCTCCACAATGAGCAGTTCTTC. Translation: CASSLRQELHNEQFF.

There are a few counts of this clonotype. The V call is TRBV20-1, the J call TRBJ2-1, with D hard to call. The CDR3 spans 11 residues. V was cut by 3 bases and J by 5 bases, with 5 bases left in between. The V gene's germline CDR1 is DFQATT and CDR2 SNEGSKA (reference sequence). The CDR3 DNA is TGCAGTGCTAGGAGTGACAATGAGCAGTTCTTC. Translating it yields CSARSDNEQFF.

This clonotype has only a few counts. The chain links TRBV27 to TRBJ2-2, with TRBD1 identical over 7 bases. The CDR3 loop spans 15 amino acids. Germline CDR1 is MNHEY and CDR2 is SMNVEV (reference sequence). Trimming at V came to 4 bases and at J to 7 bases, leaving 9 bases not matched to a gene. This CDR3 is CASSYSGGRSGELFF. In DNA form, the CDR3 reads TGTGCCAGCAGTTATTCAGGGGGTAGGAGCGGGGAGCTGTTTTTT.

This clonotype came up many times. The rearrangement uses TRBV24-1 and TRBJ2-5, with TRBD2 matching 8 bases. The CDR3 is 17 amino acids. V lost 2 bases, J lost 2 bases, and 9 bases stayed unmatched. CDR1 and CDR2 (germline): KGHDR, SFDVKD. CDR3 loop: CATSDSTERGTQETQYF. CDR3 in DNA: TGTGCCACCAGTGATTCCACCGAGCGGGGGACGCAAGAGACCCAGTACTTC.

This clonotype has a count of ten or more. The CDR3 DNA reads as TGTGCCAGCAGTTCCCTGGGGACAACCGGCGGGGAGCTGTTTTTT. This encodes CASSSLGTTGGELFF. The gene calls are TRBV12-3 or TRBV12-4 and TRBJ2-2; possibly TRBD1 for D (6 bases). Trimming stripped 4 bases from V and 7 bases from J, with 16 bases between. This CDR3 contains 15 residues.

This clonotype was seen at least ten times. The gene calls are TRBV5-1 and TRBJ1-2; 9 bases align to TRBD1. This CDR3 comprises 14 residues. Germline lookup yields CDR1 SGHRS and CDR2 YFSETQ. Trimming took 1 base from V and 2 from J; bases not matched to a gene: 0. The CDR3 here is CASSLTGGNYGYTF. CDR3 bases: TGCGCCAGCAGCTTGACAGGGGGCAACTATGGCTACACCTTC.

This clonotype showed up many times. The chain carries TRBV7-6 and TRBJ1-3; 9 bases are shared with TRBD1. Germline V gene lookup returns CDR1 SGHVS and CDR2 FNYEAQ. V was pared by 5 bases and J by 4 bases, with 12 bases of the junction left unmatched. The CDR3 is made up of 17 amino acids. This CDR3 is CASSPSPGQGTGNTIYF. CDR3 in DNA: TGTGCCAGCAGCCCCAGCCCGGGACAGGGTACGGGAAACACCATATATTTT. Combining the CDR3 with reference TRBV7-6 and TRBJ1-3 gives the whole variable domain GAGVSQSPRYKVTKRGQDVALRCDPISGHVSLYWYRQALGQGPEFLTYFNYEAQQDKSGLPNDRFSAERPEGSISTLTIQRTEQRDSAMYRCASSPSPGQGTGNTIYFGEGSWLTVV.

This clonotype has at least ten counts. V and J are TRBV7-3 and TRBJ2-1; D remains unclear. Germline V gives CDR1 SGHTA, CDR2 FQGTGA. The CDR3 sequence is 14 residues long. V was shortened by 5 bases and J by 1 base, with 9 bases between the two germline ends. CDR3 in amino acids: CASSPTLSYNEQFF. The CDR3 nucleotides are TGTGCCAGCAGCCCTACCTTGTCCTACAATGAGCAGTTCTTC.